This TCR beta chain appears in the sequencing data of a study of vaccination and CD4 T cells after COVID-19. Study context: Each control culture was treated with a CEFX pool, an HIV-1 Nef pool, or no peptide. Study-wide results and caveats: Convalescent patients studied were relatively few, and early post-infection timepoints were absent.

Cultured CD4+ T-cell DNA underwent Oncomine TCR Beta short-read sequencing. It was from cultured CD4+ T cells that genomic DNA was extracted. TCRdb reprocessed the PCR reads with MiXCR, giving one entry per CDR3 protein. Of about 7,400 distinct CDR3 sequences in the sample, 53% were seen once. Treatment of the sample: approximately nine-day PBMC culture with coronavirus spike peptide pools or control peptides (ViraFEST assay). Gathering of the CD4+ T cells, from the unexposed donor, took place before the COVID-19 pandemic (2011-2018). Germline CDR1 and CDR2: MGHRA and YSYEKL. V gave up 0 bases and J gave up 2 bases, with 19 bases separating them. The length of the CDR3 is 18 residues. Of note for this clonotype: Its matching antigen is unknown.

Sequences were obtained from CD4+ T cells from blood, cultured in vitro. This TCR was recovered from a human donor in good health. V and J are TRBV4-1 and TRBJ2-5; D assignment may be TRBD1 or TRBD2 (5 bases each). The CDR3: CASSQERRGPAVQETQYF. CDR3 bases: TGCGCCAGCAGCCAAGAAAGAAGGGGACCAGCGGTTCAAGAGACCCAGTACTTC.